These 29 T cell receptor beta chains originate from one sample sequenced in a study of T cell responses to AZD1222 COVID-19 vaccine. Clones were sequenced by immunoSEQ multiplex PCR, and TCRdb holds only the in-frame ones, with some missing. The table shows more than 100,000 clones, with nearly 90% occurring only once. This material consisted of peripheral blood, taken on day 0 of AZD1222 vaccination. These receptors all stem from an adult in good health.

The rearrangement uses TRBV30 and TRBJ2-3; 13 nucleotides align to TRBD2. V gave up 4 bases and J gave up 2 bases; unmatched junction bases: 6. The germline CDR1 and CDR2 sequences are GTSNPN and SVGIG (reference sequence). The CDR3 is 16 amino acids. CDR3 sequence: CAWTHGLAGATDTQYF. Written as DNA, the CDR3 is TGTGCCTGGACCCACGGACTAGCGGGAGCCACAGATACGCAGTATTTT.

The V and J genes are TRBV30 and TRBJ2-7, with D hard to call. CDR1 is GTSNPN, CDR2 SVGIG, per germline (reference sequence). The CDR3 loop spans 13 amino acids. With 4 bases removed from V and 2 bases from J, the gap between germline ends came to 12 bases. CDR3 in DNA: TGTGCCTGGAAGAAGGGTGCGACCTACGAGCAGTACTTC. Its protein product is CAWKKGATYEQYF.

CDR3 protein: CASSSNSNEQYF. The CDR3 nucleotides are TGTGCCAGTAGTAGCAACTCAAACGAGCAGTACTTC. The rearrangement joins TRBV19 to TRBJ2-7; D is unclear. Trimming pared 4 bases from V and 5 bases from J, leaving 9 bases between. The CDR3 runs to 12 residues. From germline, CDR1 is LNHDA and CDR2 SQIVND (reference sequence).

The chain links TRBV7-2 to TRBJ1-3; a weak D match, TRBD1 (5 bases). From germline, CDR1 is SGHTA and CDR2 FQGNSA. CDR3 size: 16 residues. The V end lost 4 bases, the J end lost 0 bases, and 13 bases lay between the germline ends. DNA of the CDR3: TGTGCCAGCAGCTCGCAGGGACGGTTCTCTGGAAACACCATATATTTT. Translation: CASSSQGRFSGNTIYF. The entire variable domain, with the rest obtained from reference TRBV7-2 and TRBJ1-3, is as follows: GAGVSQSPSNKVTEKGKDVELRCDPISGHTALYWYRQSLGQGLEFLIYFQGNSAPDKSGLPSDRFSAERTGGSVSTLTIQRTQQEDSAVYLCASSSQGRFSGNTIYFGEGSWLTVV.

The gene calls are TRBV19 and TRBJ1-1; D not resolved. Trimming cost V 2 bases and J 5 bases, with 21 bases left between them. Germline V lookup: CDR1 LNHDA, CDR2 SQIVND (reference sequence). The CDR3 is 17 amino acids. The chain's CDR3 is CASSIKKMGYGKTEAFF. The CDR3 bases are TGTGCCAGTAGTATAAAAAAAATGGGGTACGGGAAAACTGAAGCTTTCTTT.

This clone came up a few times. The CDR3 sequence is CASSSQNSPLHF. CDR3 nucleotides: TGTGCCAGCAGCTCACAGAATTCACCCCTCCACTTT. J is TRBJ1-6 and V is TRBV3-1 (or the pseudogene TRBV3-2); D is unresolved. V lost 5 bases and J lost 7, with 6 bases in between. Germline CDR1 is LGHDT and CDR2 is YNNKEL (reference sequence). The CDR3 loop spans 12 amino acids.

This chain uses TRBV27 with TRBJ1-4; TRBD1 matches at 11 bases. CDR3 length: 17 residues. CDR1 and CDR2 from the germline V gene are MNHEY and SMNVEV (reference sequence). V shed 5 bases and J 0 bases; nucleotides not matched to a gene: 5. CDR3 coding DNA: TGTGCCAGCAGTCCCGGGACAGGGGGAGCAACTAATGAAAAACTGTTTTTT. Its translation is CASSPGTGGATNEKLFF.

The V gene is TRBV5-1, the J gene TRBJ1-4, with D possibly being TRBD1 (6 bases). Germline-derived CDR1 and CDR2 are SGHRS and YFSETQ. This CDR3 contains 13 residues. Between the trimmed V and J ends, which lost 4 bases and 7 bases, there was a span of 11 bases. The CDR3 bases are TGCGCCAGCAGCCGGACAGACTCTGAAAAACTGTTTTTT. Translated: CASSRTDSEKLFF.

This chain connects TRBV12-3 or TRBV12-4 to TRBJ2-6; the D is unclear. The CDR3 extends over 12 amino acids. The V and J ends lost 6 bases and 0 bases respectively, with 0 bases between them. This chain's CDR3 is CASSSGANVLTF. In nucleotides, the CDR3 is TGTGCCAGCAGCTCTGGGGCCAACGTCCTGACTTTC.

The chain combines TRBV5-1 with TRBJ2-3; D may correspond to TRBD1 or TRBD2 (5 bases each). Trimming cost V 4 bases and J 4 bases, with 16 bases left between them. This CDR3 comprises 15 residues. Germline assignment: CDR1 SGHRS and CDR2 YFSETQ. CDR3 nucleotides: TGCGCCAGCAGCCCCGGGACCCTATCATCAGATACGCAGTATTTT. It specifies CASSPGTLSSDTQYF.

V usage is TRBV24-1 and J usage is TRBJ1-2; D ambiguous. V dropped 5 bases and J dropped 3 bases, with 9 bases sitting between them. This CDR3 is 13 amino acids long. Germline V gene data show CDR1 as KGHDR and CDR2 as SFDVKD. This CDR3 reads CATSAGKYYGYTF. For the CDR3, the DNA is TGTGCCACCAGTGCAGGAAAATACTATGGCTACACCTTC.

This sequence joins TRBV27 and TRBJ1-4, with TRBD1 as a possible D gene (5 bases). Germline loops: CDR1 MNHEY, CDR2 SMNVEV (reference sequence). The CDR3 has 14 amino acids. V was cut by 6 bases and J by 7 bases, with 15 bases left in between. The CDR3 protein is CASRRTWGGEKLFF. In DNA, the CDR3 is TGTGCCAGCAGAAGGACATGGGGGGGTGAAAAACTGTTTTTT.

This clone was seen once. The chain combines TRBV28 with TRBJ1-1; 7 bases line up with TRBD1. There are 15 residues in the CDR3. In germline, CDR1 is MDHEN, CDR2 SYDVKM. The trim removed 3 bases at V and 4 bases at J, leaving 8 bases unmatched. CDR3 region: CASSFPTNRGTEAFF. For the CDR3, the DNA is TGTGCCAGCAGTTTCCCCACCAACAGGGGCACTGAAGCTTTCTTT.

The chain has TRBV28 and TRBJ1-4; the D gene is possibly TRBD1 (6 bases). The CDR3 is 15 amino acids. V was trimmed by 7 bases and J by 7 bases, leaving 19 bases between them. Germline CDR1 and CDR2: MDHEN and SYDVKM. The CDR3 DNA follows: TGTGCCAGCACCCAGGGACATCCCTCCCGTGAAAAACTGTTTTTT. This encodes CASTQGHPSREKLFF. Full variable domain (rest looked up from reference TRBV28 and TRBJ1-4): DVKVTQSSRYLVKRTGEKVFLECVQDMDHENMFWYRQDPGLGLRLIYFSYDVKMKEKGDIPEGYSVSREKKERFSLILESASTNQTSMYLCASTQGHPSREKLFFGSGTQLSVL.

V usage is TRBV24-1 and J usage is TRBJ1-5; tentative D call: TRBD1 (5 bases). The CDR3 runs 13 residues. Per the germline V gene, CDR1 is KGHDR and CDR2 is SFDVKD. The V end was cut by 6 bases, the J end by 0 bases, with 5 bases between. Here the CDR3 DNA reads TGTGCCACCAGTCAGGGTAGCAATCAGCCCCAGCATTTT. Encoded protein: CATSQGSNQPQHF.

The chain uses TRBV19 and TRBJ2-3; 7 nucleotides match TRBD2. The CDR3 loop spans 15 amino acids. Germline-derived CDR1 and CDR2 are LNHDA and SQIVND (reference sequence). Losses at the gene ends were 5 bases for V and 0 bases for J; bases not matched to a gene: 5. CDR3 sequence: CASSWIAGSTDTQYF. CDR3 nucleotides: TGTGCCAGTAGTTGGATAGCGGGTAGCACAGATACGCAGTATTTT.

This sequence joins TRBV28 and TRBJ1-6; 8 bases agree with TRBD1. Per germline, CDR1 MDHEN and CDR2 SYDVKM. The junction had 14 bases not matched to a gene; V was cut back by 4 bases and J by 6 bases. The CDR3 length is 18 residues. DNA of the CDR3: TGTGCCAGCAGTTCCATTTTTGTACCCGACAGGGGTAATTCACCCCTCCACTTT. Its protein is CASSSIFVPDRGNSPLHF.

Details on this clone: The same CDR3 arises from other DNA sequences in this sample as well. The rearrangement links TRBV5-1 to TRBJ1-2; D is uncertain. The germline V gene encodes CDR1 SGHRS and CDR2 YFSETQ. The V gene lost 0 bases and the J gene lost 0 bases, with 3 bases spanning the gap. The CDR3 extends over 13 amino acids. The DNA for the CDR3 is TGCGCCAGCAGCTTGGGGACTAACTATGGCTACACCTTC. Its translation is CASSLGTNYGYTF.

The chain has TRBV19 and TRBJ2-7; D may correspond to TRBD1 or TRBD2 (6 bases each). The V end lost 9 bases, the J end lost 0 bases, and 9 bases lay between the germline ends. The CDR3 covers 12 residues. The germline CDR1 and CDR2 sequences are LNHDA and SQIVND (reference sequence). CDR3 amino acids: CASRGPSYEQYF. In nucleotides, the CDR3 is TGTGCCAGCCGGGGGCCCTCCTACGAGCAGTACTTC.

This clone was recorded only once. The V call is TRBV9, the J call TRBJ2-1, with D possibly matching TRBD2 (6 bases). This CDR3 has 14 residues. Germline CDR1 reads SGDLS; CDR2 reads YYNGEE. Trimming shortened V by 4 bases and J by 6 bases, and 14 bases separated the two germline ends. The CDR3 DNA is TGTGCCAGCAGCACCCACCGGGGGATCAATGAGCAGTTCTTC. Protein product: CASSTHRGINEQFF.

This chain connects TRBV1 to TRBJ1-1; no check of the table's D call, TRBD1, against the DNA was made. TRBV1 is marked as a pseudogene. There are 15 residues in the CDR3. The CDR3 nucleotides read TGCACCAGCAGCCACGCAGGGGCTTTGAACACTGAAGCTTTCTTT. Protein sequence: CTSSHAGALNTEAFF.

The CDR3 sequence is CASSWVQGHEKLFF. DNA of the CDR3: TGTGCCAGCAGCTGGGTACAGGGCCATGAAAAACTGTTTTTT. V gene TRBV7-9 combines with J gene TRBJ1-4, with D possibly TRBD1 on 6 matching bases. Germline CDR1 is SEHNR and CDR2 is FQNEAQ (reference sequence). This CDR3 is built from 14 residues. Trimming pared 4 bases from V and 6 bases from J, leaving 12 bases between.

The count of this clone is one. This chain connects TRBV28 to TRBJ1-3; D unclear. The germline CDR1 and CDR2 sequences are MDHEN and SYDVKM. This CDR3 is built from 15 residues. The V end lost 5 bases, the J end lost 4 bases, and 15 bases lay between the germline ends. The CDR3 is CASSPQSRSGNTIYF. In DNA, the CDR3 is TGTGCCAGCAGTCCCCAGTCCCGGAGCGGAAACACCATATATTTT.

CDR3 nucleotides: TGCGCCAGCAGGGAAGGATCTGGAAACACCATATATTTT. As protein: CASREGSGNTIYF. The chain uses TRBV5-1 and TRBJ1-3, with D hard to call. V shed 5 bases and J shed 1 base, with 7 bases lying between them. Germline V lookup: CDR1 SGHRS, CDR2 YFSETQ. The CDR3 is 13 amino acids.

The V and J genes are TRBV27 and TRBJ1-4; D possibly corresponds to TRBD1 (5 bases). The ends were cut back, 2 bases at V and 8 bases at J, with 15 bases in the middle. This CDR3 spans 15 amino acids. The V gene's germline CDR1 is MNHEY and CDR2 SMNVEV (reference sequence). The CDR3 loop reads CASSLRGTGVEKLFF. DNA of the CDR3: TGTGCCAGCAGTTTAAGGGGAACCGGTGTAGAAAAACTGTTTTTT.

Note on this clone: Different DNA sequences within this sample yield the same CDR3. The chain is built from TRBV12-3 or TRBV12-4 and TRBJ1-1; unclear D gene. The V end was cut by 1 base, the J end by 1 base, with 4 bases between. The CDR3 contains 13 residues. The CDR3 DNA is TGTGCCAGCAGTTTAGGGCCGAACACTGAAGCTTTCTTT. It yields the protein CASSLGPNTEAFF.

The chain carries TRBV6-5 and TRBJ1-1; no clear D. Germline V CDR1 and CDR2: MNHEY, SVGAGI. Deletions cut 2 bases from V and 4 bases from J, with 8 bases between. This CDR3 region has 13 residues. The CDR3 protein is CASSYRVTTEAFF. CDR3 sequence (DNA): TGTGCCAGCAGTTACAGGGTGACCACTGAAGCTTTCTTT.

The V call is TRBV27, the J call TRBJ1-3; 11 bases line up with TRBD1. Germline V CDR1 and CDR2: MNHEY, SMNVEV (reference sequence). This CDR3 contains 14 residues. Trimming removed 6 bases from V and 2 bases from J; junction bases left unmatched: 0. Here the CDR3 reads CASRGQGAGNTIYF. DNA for the CDR3: TGTGCCAGCAGGGGACAGGGGGCTGGAAACACCATATATTTT.

The chain is built from TRBV6-1 and TRBJ2-3; no reliable D call. CDR1 and CDR2 from the germline V gene are MNHNS and SASEGT. Trimming took off 3 bases at V and 2 bases at J, with 9 bases between the two ends. CDR3 length: 14 residues. The CDR3 is CASSDGPNTDTQYF. The CDR3 bases are TGTGCCAGCAGTGACGGTCCAAACACAGATACGCAGTATTTT.